A single sample gave rise to the 16 T cell receptor beta chains below, sequenced in a study of vaccination and CD4 T cells after COVID-19. Once obtained from cultured CD4+ T cells, the DNA was sequenced using the Oncomine TCR Beta short-read assay. TCRdb analysed the PCR reads with MiXCR anew, one entry per CDR3 protein. This sample has about 7,700 distinct CDR3 sequences, with roughly 40% found just once. The antigens these receptors bind are not known. The treatment was: approximately 10-day PBMC culture with coronavirus spike peptide pools or control peptides (ViraFEST assay). Pre-COVID-19 pandemic sampling (2011-2018) yielded the unexposed donor's CD4+ T cells. The sequenced sample consisted of CD4+ T cells from blood, cultured in vitro. These receptors all come from a human donor in good health.

This clonotype was seen a handful of times. This chain links TRBV7-9 with TRBJ1-5; TRBD1 agrees at 7 bases. CDR1 and CDR2 (germline): SEHNR, FQNEAQ (reference sequence). The CDR3 totals 15 residues. V lost 1 base to trimming and J lost 6 bases; unmatched junction nucleotides: 6. The CDR3 nucleotides are TGTGCCAGCAGCTTAGGTCAGGGGGTAGGTCAGCCCCAGCATTTT. Translating gives CASSLGQGVGQPQHF.

The genes are TRBV6-1 and TRBJ2-3; D remains unclear. CDR3 length: 15 residues. CDR1 is MNHNS, CDR2 SASEGT, per germline. Trimming removed 1 base from V and 2 bases from J, with 10 bases in between. CDR3 DNA: TGTGCCAGCAGTGAAGGAGGTTTTCTCACAGATACGCAGTATTTT. Translation gives CASSEGGFLTDTQYF.

Only a few counts were recorded for this clonotype. The chain combines TRBV12-3 or TRBV12-4 with TRBJ1-2; maybe TRBD1 (5 bases). This CDR3 has 15 amino acids. Trimming left V 7 bases short and J 4 bases short, with 19 bases between. CDR3 DNA sequence: TGTGCCAGCACCCCCTCCGGGGCGCGGGGCTATGGCTACACCTTC. This sequence encodes CASTPSGARGYGYTF.

V is TRBV15 and J is TRBJ1-1, with unresolved D. V lost 0 bases and J 0 bases, leaving 5 bases between the germline ends. Germline CDR1 and CDR2: LNHNV and YYDKDF (reference sequence). The CDR3 is 14 amino acids. This CDR3 reads CATSRDLVNTEAFF. The CDR3 nucleotides read TGTGCCACCAGCAGAGATCTGGTGAACACTGAAGCTTTCTTT.

In this sample, this clonotype turned up a few times. The chain carries TRBV6-2 or TRBV6-3 and TRBJ1-5, with D possibly TRBD1 on 5 matching bases. Per germline, CDR1 MNHEY and CDR2 SVGEGT. The CDR3 has 15 amino acids. V lost 4 bases and J lost 4, with 14 bases in between. The DNA of the CDR3 is TGTGCCAGCAGTTCCCCGGGACCGAATAATCAGCCCCAGCATTTT. It translates to CASSSPGPNNQPQHF.

This chain links TRBV7-9 with TRBJ2-1, with unresolved D. V gave up 3 bases and J gave up 5 bases, with 5 bases separating them. The CDR3 runs 12 residues. The germline gives CDR1 SEHNR, CDR2 FQNEAQ (reference sequence). The CDR3 nucleotides read TGTGCCAGCAGCTTCACAAACAATGAGCAGTTCTTC. Translation gives CASSFTNNEQFF.

The V call is TRBV28, the J call TRBJ1-4; D remains unclear. The CDR3 consists of 14 residues. Germline CDR1 and CDR2: MDHEN and SYDVKM. V was shortened by 3 bases and J by 4 bases, with 9 bases between the two germline ends. The CDR3 region is CASSFGLVNEKLFF. The CDR3 nucleotides read TGTGCCAGCAGTTTTGGGCTGGTTAATGAAAAACTGTTTTTT.

V is TRBV21-1 and J is TRBJ2-1; the D call in the table, TRBD2, was not verified against the DNA. TRBV21-1 corresponds to a pseudogene. The CDR3 totals 17 residues. The CDR3 sequence is CASSKAAGLAGWWEQFF. Here the CDR3 DNA reads TGTGCCAGCAGCAAAGCGGCGGGACTAGCGGGGTGGTGGGAGCAGTTCTTC.

The table lists this clonotype with a count of one. The V gene is TRBV9, the J gene TRBJ2-7; D is uncertain. Between the trimmed V and J ends, which lost 0 bases and 0 bases, there was a span of 7 bases. CDR1 and CDR2 (germline): SGDLS, YYNGEE. This CDR3 region has 14 residues. The CDR3 reads CASSVDLGSYEQYF. CDR3 sequence (DNA): TGTGCCAGCAGCGTAGATCTCGGCTCCTACGAGCAGTACTTC.

This clonotype is medium-sized (0.01 to 0.1%) by share. The rearrangement joins TRBV12-3 or TRBV12-4 to TRBJ2-7, with TRBD1 matching over 12 bases. The junction had 1 base not matched to a gene; V was cut back by 1 base and J by 0 bases. The CDR3 extends over 16 amino acids. CDR3 residues: CASSLGGQGASYEQYF. CDR3 DNA: TGTGCCAGCAGTTTAGGGGGACAGGGGGCCTCCTACGAGCAGTACTTC.

The chain uses TRBV20-1 and TRBJ2-7; possibly TRBD1 for D (6 bases). This CDR3 is 15 amino acids long. Germline V lookup: CDR1 DFQATT, CDR2 SNEGSKA (reference sequence). Trimming shortened V by 0 bases and J by 7 bases, and 19 bases separated the two germline ends. CDR3: CSARDWAGVEWEQYF. The CDR3 DNA reads TGCAGTGCTAGAGATTGGGCAGGGGTGGAGTGGGAGCAGTACTTC.

The chain links TRBV10-3 to TRBJ2-5, with TRBD1 identical over 10 bases. The germline CDR1 and CDR2 sequences are ENHRY and SYGVKD. The CDR3 is 15 amino acids. V shed 3 bases, J shed 2 bases, and the junction held 3 bases outside the gene matches. CDR3 bases: TGTGCCATCAGTGACCCGGGACAGGGGCAAGAGACCCAGTACTTC. Protein product: CAISDPGQGQETQYF.

This clonotype came up a few times. V and J are TRBV11-2 and TRBJ1-2, with D maybe TRBD1 (5 bases). Germline V CDR1 and CDR2: SGHAT, FQNNGV. This CDR3 has 16 residues. The V end lost 4 bases, the J end lost 4 bases, and 19 bases lay between the germline ends. CDR3 loop: CASSSYSDRDGYGYTF. DNA for the CDR3: TGTGCCAGCAGCTCGTACTCGGACCGGGACGGCTATGGCTACACCTTC.

This clonotype has a handful of counts. J is TRBJ1-5 and V is TRBV19; unclear D gene. V lost 2 bases and J lost 6, with 14 bases in between. This CDR3 has 15 residues. The germline CDR1 and CDR2 sequences are LNHDA and SQIVND (reference sequence). The CDR3 DNA reads as TGTGCCAGTAGTATATCGGCAGGATACCCTCAGCCCCAGCATTTT. Encoded protein: CASSISAGYPQPQHF.

This clonotype appeared once. The chain is built from TRBV20-1 and TRBJ2-1; a possible D gene is TRBD1 (6 bases). V was clipped by 3 bases and J by 8 bases, with 17 bases between them. Germline values: CDR1 DFQATT, CDR2 SNEGSKA (reference sequence). The CDR3 is made up of 14 amino acids. In DNA form, the CDR3 reads TGCAGTGCTAGGGACAGCTCCCAGGGAGATGAGCAGTTCTTC. Its translation is CSARDSSQGDEQFF.

As to this clonotype: This may arise from a read error, as a much more abundant clone is one base away. The V gene is TRBV7-9, the J gene TRBJ1-2; D possibly corresponds to TRBD1 (5 bases). This CDR3 is 14 amino acids long. Germline V gene lookup returns CDR1 SEHNR and CDR2 FQNEAQ (reference sequence). The V end was cut by 5 bases, the J end by 3 bases, with 13 bases between. The CDR3, as DNA: TGTGCCAGCAGCGAAGTGGGACTGGACTATGGCTACACCTTC. This gives the protein CASSEVGLDYGYTF.